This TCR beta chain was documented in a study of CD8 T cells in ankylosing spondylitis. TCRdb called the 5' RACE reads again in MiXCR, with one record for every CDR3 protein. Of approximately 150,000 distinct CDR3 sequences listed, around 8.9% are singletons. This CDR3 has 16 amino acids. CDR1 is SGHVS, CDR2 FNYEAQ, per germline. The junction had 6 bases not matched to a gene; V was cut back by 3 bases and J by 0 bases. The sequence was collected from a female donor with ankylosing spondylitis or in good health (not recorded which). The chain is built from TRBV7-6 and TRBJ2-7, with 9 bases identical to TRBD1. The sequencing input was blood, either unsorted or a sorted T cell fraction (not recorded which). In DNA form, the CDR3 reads TGTGCCAGCAGCTTTTTTCCGGGACAGGGCTCCTACGAGCAGTACTTC. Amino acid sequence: CASSFFPGQGSYEQYF.